Here is one TCR beta chain with its context. This record comes from a study of cytomegalovirus exposure and HLA in healthy donors. All the people who gave samples were healthy bone marrow donors. Nominally healthy donors provided the samples, though records likely missed some immune exposures. Amplification used 60 Vbeta primers and 13 Jbeta primers. TCRdb's table, derived via immunoSEQ multiplex PCR, lists solely in-frame clones and lacks some. The sample yields about 110,000 clones, roughly 13% seen once. V lost 2 bases and J 4 bases, leaving 6 bases between the germline ends. The CDR3 has 13 amino acids. Germline CDR1 and CDR2: WSHSY and SAAADI.

The source material was PBMCs. The rearrangement joins TRBV10-2 to TRBJ1-3; D ambiguous. This TCR was recovered from a man in his forties or fifties in good health and CMV-seropositive. The CDR3 protein is CASSETPGNTIYF. In nucleotides, the CDR3 is TGCGCCAGCAGTGAGACACCAGGAAACACCATATATTTT.